The rows below give T cell receptor beta chains drawn from one sample of a study of cytomegalovirus exposure and HLA in healthy donors. Sequencing used immunoSEQ multiplex PCR; TCRdb keeps in-frame clones, though not all of them. The profile covers about 120,000 clones, with 74% appearing a single time and roughly 12% taken by the ten largest. The sample taken for sequencing was PBMCs. The receptors originated from a woman aged 45-60 years in good health and CMV-seropositive. Each CDR3 is given with its conserved first and last residue. The D gene is left open where the match is weak. Clone size appears in some rows only: once, few, many, or a class for an expanded clone.

d_gene | abundance | j_gene | v_gene | CDR3nt | CDR3aa
TRBD2 | - | TRBJ2-1 | TRBV27 | TGTGCCAGCAGTTTATATCCCCCCCTAGCGGGAGTGGTTAATTCCTACAATGAGCAGTTCTTC | CASSLYPPLAGVVNSYNEQFF
- | once | TRBJ2-7 | TRBV30 | TGTGCCTGGAGTGCAGGGAACTACGAGCAGTACTTC | CAWSAGNYEQYF
- | once | TRBJ2-5 | TRBV5-1 | TGCGCCAGCAGCCTCGCCACAGGGATCCAAGAGACCCAGTACTTC | CASSLATGIQETQYF
TRBD1 | - | TRBJ1-5 | TRBV29-1 | TGCAGCGTCAGGACAGGGGGCAATCAGCCCCAGCATTTT | CSVRTGGNQPQHF
- | - | TRBJ1-4 | TRBV19 | TGTGCCAGTTCGGGGACAACTAATGAAAAACTGTTTTTT | CASSGTTNEKLFF
- | - | TRBJ1-5 | TRBV10-3 | TGTGCCATCAGTGCGACAGGCGTTGAGCCCCAGCATTTT | CAISATGVEPQHF
TRBD2 | - | TRBJ2-2 | TRBV7-2 | TGTGCCAGCAACGGGGGGGACCAATTTTTACTTGCGAACACCGGGGAGCTGTTTTTT | CASNGGDQFLLANTGELFF
- | - | TRBJ2-4 | TRBV20-1 | TGCAGTGCGCCTCGGGAAAACATTCAGTACTTC | CSAPRENIQYF
- | - | TRBJ2-2 | TRBV27 | TGTGCCAGCAGTCAGGGGTTCGGGGAGCTGTTTTTT | CASSQGFGELFF
TRBD1 | - | TRBJ2-7 | TRBV28 | TGTGCCAGCAGTCAAATAGGACAGGGGAAGGTCTACGAGCAGTACTTC | CASSQIGQGKVYEQYF
TRBD2 | few | TRBJ2-2 | TRBV27 | TGTGCCAGCAGTTTATTGGCTAGCGGGGTGGGCGGGGAGCTGTTTTTT | CASSLLASGVGGELFF
TRBD2 | - | TRBJ2-5 | TRBV28 | TGTGCCAGCACTCCCCTAGCGGGAGTACGGGAGACCCAGTACTTC | CASTPLAGVRETQYF
TRBD1 | - | TRBJ2-7 | TRBV29-1 | TGCAGCGTAATAGGACAGGGGACACTAAGCTCCTACGAGCAGTACTTC | CSVIGQGTLSSYEQYF
TRBD2 | - | TRBJ2-5 | TRBV7-2 | TGTGCCAGCAGCTTAGCGATAGCGGGGTGGGAGACCCAGTACTTC | CASSLAIAGWETQYF
TRBD1 | - | TRBJ1-4 | TRBV7-9 | TGTGCCAGCAGAGGACAGGGAGGCGGTAATGAAAAACTGTTTTTT | CASRGQGGGNEKLFF
- | - | TRBJ2-3 | TRBV28 | TGTGCCAGCAGTCTTACAGGGATAGGCACAGATACGCAGTATTTT | CASSLTGIGTDTQYF
- | - | TRBJ1-2 | TRBV28 | TGTGCCAGCACTATACTCGGGTCTAACTATGGCTACACCTTC | CASTILGSNYGYTF
TRBD1 | few | TRBJ2-1 | TRBV18 | TGTGCCAGCTCCGCCGGGACAGGGGGCAATGAGCAGTTCTTC | CASSAGTGGNEQFF
TRBD1 | - | TRBJ1-6 | TRBV19 | TGTGCCAGTACTCCGACAGGGAAGAATTCACCCCTCCACTTT | CASTPTGKNSPLHF
TRBD2 | - | TRBJ2-1 | TRBV7-2 | TGTGCCAGCAGCGCTCTAGCGGGAGTAAATGAGCAGTTCTTC | CASSALAGVNEQFF
TRBD1 | few | TRBJ2-3 | TRBV30 | TGTGCCTGGAGTCGTATCCAGGGGGGCACAGATACGCAGTATTTT | CAWSRIQGGTDTQYF
TRBD1 | - | TRBJ1-5 | TRBV6-6 | TGTGCCAGCAGTTACGGGGGACAGGCTATCGATCAGCCCCAGCATTTT | CASSYGGQAIDQPQHF
- | - | TRBJ1-2 | TRBV2 | TGTGCCAGCAGTGCGTCTCAGGTCCAGGTTGCGGGCTACACCTTC | CASSASQVQVAGYTF
TRBD2 | - | TRBJ2-3 | TRBV4-3 | TGCGCCAGCAGCCTAGAGACTAGCGGCCAGAAAGATACGCAGTATTTT | CASSLETSGQKDTQYF
- | once | TRBJ2-7 | TRBV5-1 | TGCGCCAGCAGCTGGGGGGTAGAGCCTACGCAGCAGTACTTC | CASSWGVEPTQQYF
- | few | TRBJ1-5 | TRBV12-2 | TGTGCAAGTCGCTTCGGGCAGGGCCTGGGGCCCCAGCATTTT | CASRFGQGLGPQHF
- | - | TRBJ2-7 | TRBV7-9 | TGTGCCAGCAGCGCACCTAACGAGCAGTACTTC | CASSAPNEQYF
TRBD2 | - | TRBJ2-5 | TRBV28 | TGTGCCAGCGGAGAGTGGGAGGGCGGGAGGCAAGAGACCCAGTACTTC | CASGEWEGGRQETQYF
TRBD1 | - | TRBJ1-3 | TRBV30 | TGTGCCTGGAGTACAGGGGGCCACTCTGGAAACACCATATATTTT | CAWSTGGHSGNTIYF
- | - | TRBJ1-2 | TRBV7-3 | TGTGCCAGCAGCCCCAGATTCGGGGATGGCTACACCTTC | CASSPRFGDGYTF
- | - | TRBJ1-1 | TRBV6-6 | TGTGCCAGCAGTTTAGGGGGTACGAACACTGAAGCTTTCTTT | CASSLGGTNTEAFF
- | - | TRBJ2-3 | TRBV18 | TGTGCCAGCTCGCCCAGTGGGGCAGCCACAGATACGCAGTATTTT | CASSPSGAATDTQYF
- | - | TRBJ1-1 | TRBV6-6 | TGTGCCAGCCTAGAATGGCTAGAAACTGAAGCTTTCTTT | CASLEWLETEAFF
- | - | TRBJ2-7 | TRBV14 | TGTGCCAGCAGCCAAGGACTATTCTACGAGCAGTACTTC | CASSQGLFYEQYF
- | - | TRBJ2-4 | TRBV18 | TGTGCCAGCTCGCAGAGGGAGGAGAAAAACATTCAGTACTTC | CASSQREEKNIQYF
TRBD1 | few | TRBJ1-4 | TRBV7-9 | TGTGCCAGCAGCAATTACCCGGGACAGAGGAATGAAAAACTGTTTTTT | CASSNYPGQRNEKLFF
TRBD2 | - | TRBJ2-3 | TRBV6-4 | TGTGCCAGCAAAAGCGGGGGGAGCACAGATACGCAGTATTTT | CASKSGGSTDTQYF
- | - | TRBJ1-1 | TRBV10-1 | TGCGCCAGCAGTGAAGCGGGCCCTACGGGGAAGAACACTGAAGCTTTCTTT | CASSEAGPTGKNTEAFF
- | - | TRBJ1-2 | TRBV6-4 | TGTGCCAGCTCAGGGTACCCCAGTCAATATGGCTACACCTTC | CASSGYPSQYGYTF
- | - | TRBJ1-1 | TRBV30 | TGTGCCTGGAGGGAAAAGGTGGGGCGGGGCGGCACTGAAGCTTTCTTT | CAWREKVGRGGTEAFF
TRBD1 | few | TRBJ1-1 | TRBV18 | TGTGCCAGCTCACCAACCGGGACAGGGGTGGGTGAAGCTTTCTTT | CASSPTGTGVGEAFF
TRBD1 | - | TRBJ1-3 | TRBV18 | TGTGCCAGCTCACCAAGACAGGGGGCTGGAAACACCATATATTTT | CASSPRQGAGNTIYF
TRBD1 | - | TRBJ2-4 | TRBV7-9 | TGTGCCAGCAGCCGGGACAGGTTGGAAGCGTTGGACATTCAGTACTTC | CASSRDRLEALDIQYF
TRBD1 | - | TRBJ2-1 | TRBV12-5 | TGTGCTAGTGGTCTGGGAACCGGGACAGTCTACAATGAGCAGTTCTTC | CASGLGTGTVYNEQFF
TRBD2 | once | TRBJ2-1 | TRBV19 | TGTGCCAGTAGTCCCAGGAGTAGCGGGAGACTCATCCAGTTCTTC | CASSPRSSGRLIQFF
TRBD1 | few | TRBJ1-1 | TRBV19 | TGTGCCAGTAGTCTCGGGACAGGGAGTTTGGGTGAAGCTTTCTTT | CASSLGTGSLGEAFF
- | few | TRBJ1-5 | TRBV6-4 | TGTGCCAGCCCTCCGGGGGGGGACAATCAGCCCCAGCATTTT | CASPPGGDNQPQHF
TRBD1 | - | TRBJ2-7 | TRBV5-6 | TGTGCCAGCAGCTTGGAAACAGGGGCCAGCGACGAGCAGTACTTC | CASSLETGASDEQYF
- | few | TRBJ1-2 | TRBV6-1 | TGTGCCAGCAGTGAGAATGGGGCAGGGACTTATGGCTACACCTTC | CASSENGAGTYGYTF
- | once | TRBJ2-1 | TRBV5-1 | TGCGCCAGCAGCTTGGGGCTAGCTTTCTACAATGAGCAGTTCTTC | CASSLGLAFYNEQFF
- | - | TRBJ1-1 | TRBV19 | TGTGCCAGTAGTATAGATATACAGGGGAACACTGAAGCTTTCTTT | CASSIDIQGNTEAFF
- | - | TRBJ1-2 | TRBV9 | TGTGCCAGCAGCGTAGCTACGTGGGGAGATGGCTACACCTTC | CASSVATWGDGYTF
- | - | TRBJ1-2 | TRBV6-1 | TGTGCCAGCACCCGGGAAGGGTTACTGGACTATGGCTACACCTTC | CASTREGLLDYGYTF